This is a list of T cell receptor beta chains from one sample in a study of T cells in localized non-small cell lung cancer. Profiled with immunoSEQ multiplex PCR; TCRdb holds only in-frame clones, not every one. The repertoire holds 23,000 or so clones, with 89% as singletons. Sequenced material: peripheral blood, taken before any cancer treatment. The receptors shown here come from a man between 40 and 75 years old with stage I squamous cell lung carcinoma. Both conserved end residues are part of each CDR3. The D gene is left open where the match is weak. Not all rows give a size; the values are once, few, many and, for expanded clones, a class.

v_call: TRBV14; cdr3_length: 15; d_call: NA; clone_size: NA; j_call: TRBJ2-5; cdr3_nt: TGTGCCAGCAGCCAAGAAGGCACGACAGGAGAGACCCAGTACTTC; cdr3_aa: CASSQEGTTGETQYF
v_call: TRBV5-1; cdr3_length: 16; d_call: TRBD1; clone_size: NA; j_call: TRBJ1-2; cdr3_nt: TGCGCCAGCAGCCCGGACGGACAGGGTCTCCTTGATGGCTACACCTTC; cdr3_aa: CASSPDGQGLLDGYTF
v_call: TRBV6-1; cdr3_length: 14; d_call: NA; clone_size: NA; j_call: TRBJ1-3; cdr3_nt: TGTGCCAGCAGTGCTTCGGTTTCTGGAAACACCATATATTTT; cdr3_aa: CASSASVSGNTIYF
v_call: TRBV29-1; cdr3_length: 15; d_call: NA; clone_size: NA; j_call: TRBJ2-2; cdr3_nt: TGCAGCGTTGGGCGGTCCGGGGGAGTCACCGGGGAGCTGTTTTTT; cdr3_aa: CSVGRSGGVTGELFF
v_call: TRBV2; cdr3_length: 17; d_call: TRBD2; clone_size: NA; j_call: TRBJ2-2; cdr3_nt: TGTGCCAGCAGTGAAAGTAGCGGGGTGGGGGACACCGGGGAGCTGTTTTTT; cdr3_aa: CASSESSGVGDTGELFF
v_call: TRBV19; cdr3_length: 11; d_call: NA; clone_size: NA; j_call: TRBJ2-2; cdr3_nt: TGTGCCAGTAGTATATCCGGGGAGCTGTTTTTT; cdr3_aa: CASSISGELFF
v_call: TRBV2; cdr3_length: 16; d_call: NA; clone_size: NA; j_call: TRBJ1-1; cdr3_nt: TGTGCCAGCAGTGATAGCTCCACACATACTTACACTGAAGCTTTCTTT; cdr3_aa: CASSDSSTHTYTEAFF
v_call: TRBV5-1; cdr3_length: 20; d_call: TRBD1; clone_size: NA; j_call: TRBJ2-7; cdr3_nt: TGCGCCAGCAGCGACGGGACAGGGGCTTATTTAAGCGGTGGCGGTTACGAGCAGTACTTC; cdr3_aa: CASSDGTGAYLSGGGYEQYF
v_call: TRBV7-2; cdr3_length: 16; d_call: TRBD2; clone_size: NA; j_call: TRBJ2-3; cdr3_nt: TGTGCCAGCAGCCTGGGACTAGCGGGGGCGGAAGATACGCAGTATTTT; cdr3_aa: CASSLGLAGAEDTQYF
v_call: TRBV27; cdr3_length: 12; d_call: NA; clone_size: NA; j_call: TRBJ2-3; cdr3_nt: TGTGCCAGCAGTTTAGGCACAGATACGCAGTATTTT; cdr3_aa: CASSLGTDTQYF
v_call: TRBV6-5; cdr3_length: 14; d_call: NA; clone_size: NA; j_call: TRBJ1-6; cdr3_nt: TGTGCCAGCAGTTTGGGGGACATGCGTTCACCCCTCCACTTT; cdr3_aa: CASSLGDMRSPLHF
v_call: TRBV27; cdr3_length: 16; d_call: NA; clone_size: NA; j_call: TRBJ2-4; cdr3_nt: TGTGCCAGCGGATTCAGGAGGGGGACCACTAAAAACATTCAGTACTTC; cdr3_aa: CASGFRRGTTKNIQYF
v_call: TRBV5-1; cdr3_length: 15; d_call: NA; clone_size: once; j_call: TRBJ2-3; cdr3_nt: TGCGCCAGCAGCACCTTGGGAGGGGGGACAGATACGCAGTATTTT; cdr3_aa: CASSTLGGGTDTQYF
v_call: TRBV29-1; cdr3_length: 17; d_call: NA; clone_size: NA; j_call: TRBJ1-2; cdr3_nt: TGCAGCGTTGGGCCCTGGGGGGTTGAGGAAGTAGACTATGGCTACACCTTC; cdr3_aa: CSVGPWGVEEVDYGYTF
v_call: TRBV19; cdr3_length: 17; d_call: NA; clone_size: NA; j_call: TRBJ1-1; cdr3_nt: TGTGCCAGTAGTGAGTGGTGGAGAGGGCCCATGAACACTGAAGCTTTCTTT; cdr3_aa: CASSEWWRGPMNTEAFF
v_call: TRBV5-8; cdr3_length: 16; d_call: TRBD2; clone_size: NA; j_call: TRBJ2-2; cdr3_nt: TGTGCCAGCAGCTTGTCTAGCGGGGAGGTCACCGGGGAGCTGTTTTTT; cdr3_aa: CASSLSSGEVTGELFF
v_call: TRBV6-5; cdr3_length: 13; d_call: TRBD1; clone_size: NA; j_call: TRBJ1-2; cdr3_nt: TGTGCCAGCAGGGGGACAGGCGACTATGGCTACACCTTC; cdr3_aa: CASRGTGDYGYTF
v_call: TRBV27; cdr3_length: 16; d_call: TRBD1; clone_size: NA; j_call: TRBJ1-1; cdr3_nt: TGTGCCAGCAGTTCGGGACAGGGGGGGATGAACACTGAAGCTTTCTTT; cdr3_aa: CASSSGQGGMNTEAFF
v_call: TRBV7-2; cdr3_length: 15; d_call: NA; clone_size: NA; j_call: TRBJ1-2; cdr3_nt: TGTGCCAGCAGCTTATGGGAGGGGCAGTTAGACGGCTACACCTTC; cdr3_aa: CASSLWEGQLDGYTF
v_call: TRBV6-1; cdr3_length: 15; d_call: TRBD1; clone_size: NA; j_call: TRBJ1-1; cdr3_nt: TGTGCCAGCAGTGAAGTCCCAGGGGGGAACACTGAAGCTTTCTTT; cdr3_aa: CASSEVPGGNTEAFF
v_call: TRBV19; cdr3_length: 19; d_call: TRBD2; clone_size: NA; j_call: TRBJ2-6; cdr3_nt: TGTGCCAGTAGTTTAATCGGTCGGCGGGAGAACTCTGGGGCCAACGTCCTGACTTTC; cdr3_aa: CASSLIGRRENSGANVLTF
v_call: TRBV19; cdr3_length: 14; d_call: NA; clone_size: NA; j_call: TRBJ2-2; cdr3_nt: TGTGCCAGTAGTTTCCCGGATCTGACCGGGGAGCTGTTTTTT; cdr3_aa: CASSFPDLTGELFF
v_call: TRBV5-1; cdr3_length: 14; d_call: NA; clone_size: NA; j_call: TRBJ1-1; cdr3_nt: TGCGCCAGCAGCTTAACCGGGAGGAACACTGAAGCTTTCTTT; cdr3_aa: CASSLTGRNTEAFF
v_call: TRBV6-1; cdr3_length: 15; d_call: NA; clone_size: once; j_call: TRBJ1-3; cdr3_nt: TGTGCCACTCGAGGCCGGGGAGGCTCTGGAAACACCATATATTTT; cdr3_aa: CATRGRGGSGNTIYF